These 14 T cell receptor beta chains originate from one sample sequenced in a study of identical twins. TCRdb processed the 5' RACE reads anew with MiXCR; each CDR3 protein has one entry. Here the sample spans around 690,000 distinct CDR3 sequences, over 20% being singletons. This sample also belongs to another study, concerning T cells expressing NK-cell markers.

The sample taken for sequencing was PBMCs. These receptors all come from a woman aged 18-29 years in good health.

This clonotype was observed a handful of times. The chain has TRBV5-5 and TRBJ2-5; perhaps TRBD2 as D (5 bases). Trimming stripped 0 bases from V and 5 bases from J, with 14 bases between. This CDR3 spans 15 amino acids. From germline, CDR1 is SGHKS and CDR2 YYEKEE (reference sequence). The CDR3 region is CASSLGPGRMETQYF. Written as DNA, the CDR3 is TGTGCCAGCAGCTTGGGCCCGGGAAGGATGGAGACCCAGTACTTC.

The chain combines TRBV5-6 with TRBJ2-1; tentative D call: TRBD1 (6 bases). Germline CDR1 is SGHDT and CDR2 is YYEEEE. Trimming took 5 bases from V and 8 from J, leaving 26 bases between them. CDR3 size: 17 residues. CDR3 nucleotides: TGTGCCAGCAGATCTCCCGTTGTTAGGGGGTATATCGATGAGCAGTTCTTC. Its protein is CASRSPVVRGYIDEQFF.

Only a few counts were recorded for this clonotype. The rearrangement joins TRBV16 to TRBJ2-1; weak D call: TRBD2 (6 bases). Germline V CDR1 and CDR2: KGHSY, FQNENV. The CDR3 covers 15 residues. The V and J ends lost 4 bases and 5 bases respectively, with 15 bases between them. The CDR3 region has the DNA TGTGCCAGCAGCCCGCTGGGCGGGGTTAACAATGAGCAGTTCTTC. It translates to CASSPLGGVNNEQFF.

The V call is TRBV6-5, the J call TRBJ1-1; TRBD1 is a possible D gene (5 bases). With 8 bases removed from V and 3 bases from J, the gap between germline ends came to 19 bases. This CDR3 contains 15 residues. The germline V gene encodes CDR1 MNHEY and CDR2 SVGAGI. DNA for the CDR3: TGTGCCAGCGCTACCGAGGGGCTCGGTTACACTGAAGCTTTCTTT. Amino acid sequence: CASATEGLGYTEAFF.

J is TRBJ2-7 and V is TRBV15; TRBD2 might be the D (6 bases). Per the germline V gene, CDR1 is LNHNV and CDR2 is YYDKDF (reference sequence). CDR3 length equals 18 residues. V lost 0 bases to trimming and J lost 2 bases, with 20 bases between them. CDR3 nucleotides: TGTGCCACCAGCAGAGAGGAGGGGTGGCTAGCCCTCACCTACGAGCAGTACTTC. It yields the protein CATSREEGWLALTYEQYF.

V and J are TRBV7-2 and TRBJ2-1, with 13 nucleotides matching TRBD2. Germline trimming cut 5 bases from V and 4 bases from J; bases unmatched to any gene: 2. Germline lookup yields CDR1 SGHTA and CDR2 FQGNSA. The CDR3 contains 15 residues. DNA of the CDR3: TGTGCCAGCAGCAAGACTAGCGGGGGGTACAATGAGCAGTTCTTC. Protein: CASSKTSGGYNEQFF.

This chain uses TRBV27 with TRBJ2-4, with 8 bases matching TRBD1. The CDR3 extends over 13 amino acids. Germline-derived CDR1 and CDR2 are MNHEY and SMNVEV (reference sequence). J gave up 9 bases and V 7 bases, and 8 bases lay outside the gene matches. CDR3 residues: CASTPGQGGIQYF. In DNA form, the CDR3 reads TGTGCCAGCACTCCAGGACAGGGTGGCATTCAGTACTTC.

About this clonotype itself: A much larger clone is a single base away; this may be a read error. The CDR3 protein is CASSFGAGEGTGELFF. As DNA, the CDR3 is TGTGCCAGCAGCTTCGGAGCGGGAGAAGGTACCGGGGAGCTGTTTTTT. The chain has TRBV7-9 and TRBJ2-2; 8 bases are shared with TRBD2. The CDR3 is 16 amino acids. Germline trimming cut 3 bases from V and 5 bases from J; bases unmatched to any gene: 8. Germline values: CDR1 SEHNR, CDR2 FQNEAQ (reference sequence).

In DNA, the CDR3 is TGTGCCAGCAGCTCAAGTCGCCGTTCCCTAGCCAAAAACATTCAGTACTTC. Translation: CASSSSRRSLAKNIQYF. The chain employs TRBV7-2 and TRBJ2-4; D not certain. CDR1 is SGHTA, CDR2 FQGNSA, per germline. This CDR3 has 17 residues. The V and J ends lost 4 bases and 0 bases respectively, with 16 bases between them.

The chain links TRBV10-3 to TRBJ2-7; maybe TRBD2 (5 bases). Trimming removed 3 bases at V and 1 base at J, with 7 bases between. The CDR3 spans 13 residues. CDR1 ENHRY and CDR2 SYGVKD come from the germline V gene. This CDR3 is CAISDPGSYEQYF. For the CDR3, the DNA is TGTGCCATCAGTGACCCGGGGTCCTACGAGCAGTACTTC.

The chain recombines TRBV7-2 with TRBJ1-5; the match to TRBD1 covers 11 bases. With V trimmed by 5 bases and J by 6 bases, 6 bases remained unmatched. There are 15 residues in the CDR3. CDR1 and CDR2 (germline): SGHTA, FQGNSA. The CDR3 reads CASSVAGTGGQPQHF. CDR3 DNA sequence: TGTGCCAGCAGCGTCGCCGGGACAGGGGGTCAGCCCCAGCATTTT.

The chain couples TRBV12-3 or TRBV12-4 to TRBJ1-6, with D perhaps matching TRBD1 (6 bases). The V end was cut by 2 bases, the J end by 7 bases, with 15 bases between. The CDR3 is made up of 16 amino acids. Here the CDR3 reads CASSLRPLRGNSPLHF. CDR3 coding DNA: TGTGCCAGCAGTTTAAGGCCTCTGAGGGGGAATTCACCCCTCCACTTT.

This clonotype has just a few counts. The rearrangement joins TRBV12-5 to TRBJ1-1; the D is unclear. V was cut by 3 bases and J by 5 bases, with 10 bases left in between. The CDR3 has 13 amino acids. Germline lookup yields CDR1 LGHNT and CDR2 FRNRAP. The CDR3 bases are TGTGCTAGTGGTTTAAGGGAAGGGACTGAAGCTTTCTTT. It translates to CASGLREGTEAFF. The full variable domain, in which reference TRBV12-5 and TRBJ1-1 provide the parts outside the CDR3, is DARVTQTPRHKVTEMGQEVTMRCQPILGHNTVFWYRQTMMQGLELLAYFRNRAPLDDSGMPKDRFSAEMPDATLATLKIQPSEPRDSAVYFCASGLREGTEAFFGQGTRLTVV.

J is TRBJ2-2 and V is TRBV7-3; the D is unclear. This CDR3 region has 14 residues. Germline lookup yields CDR1 SGHTA and CDR2 FQGTGA. V lost 3 bases to trimming and J lost 5 bases, with 10 bases between them. The CDR3 spells CASSFIGQTGELFF. CDR3 DNA sequence: TGTGCCAGCAGCTTTATAGGGCAAACCGGGGAGCTGTTTTTT. Full variable domain (rest looked up from reference TRBV7-3 and TRBJ2-2): GAGVSQTPSNKVTEKGKYVELRCDPISGHTALYWYRQSLGQGPEFLIYFQGTGAADDSGLPNDRFFAVRPEGSVSTLKIQRTERGDSAVYLCASSFIGQTGELFFGEGSRLTVL.